This T cell receptor (beta chain) was retrieved from a study of blood T cell repertoires in COVID-19 (dated by TCRdb to 2020 to 2022). Concerning the study at large: Samples covering the acute and convalescent phases of COVID-19 were provided by collaborators in the United States, Italy and Spain. The prospective study material was composed of cDNA or gDNA derived from T cells, B-cell-depleted T cells, or PBMCs. The dataset comprised deeply sampled blood TCRbeta repertoires from subjects exposed to, actively infected with, or recovered from COVID-19. A freely available public database, intended as a resource for researchers studying the immune response to SARS-CoV-2, is where the repertoires were released. The samples were drawn from two sources: the first 160 participants of the ongoing ImmuneRACE study, and 1,000 to 1,500 subjects contributed by 6 global collaborators. Sample metadata almost always included a de-identified subject ID, COVID-19 status, age in years and sex. Where HLA class I and class II types were available, the types were taken from metadata supplied by the sample provider, not from assay-based typing. Summary of the overall study and its limitations: How much clinical and demographic metadata was included differed by source and by participant, and the metadata was provided uncurated.

V gives up 6 bases and J gives up 7 bases, and the segment between their germline ends measures 13 bases. The CDR1 and CDR2 encoded by the germline V gene are MNHEY and SVGAGI. Including the terminal cysteine and phenylalanine, the CDR3 comprises 14 residues. Only the CDR3 part of the read is kept: 42 bases, read in frame from the first base. The collaborating institutions used their own protocols to collect whole blood in K2EDTA tubes. For TCRbeta analysis, collaborator samples were shipped as frozen whole blood, as isolated PBMCs, or as DNA extracted from either sample type. TCRbeta CDR3 regions were amplified from genomic DNA by means of the immunoSEQ Assay, a bias-controlled multiplex PCR. Processing in the source paper ran as follows. The number of nucleated cells in each sample was estimated by amplification of reference gene primers within the assay. To quantify the absolute abundance of each unique TCRbeta CDR3 rearrangement, sequence reads were collapsed and filtered. For each sample, productive Simpson clonality was calculated as the square root of Simpson's diversity index across productive rearrangements. The table comes from immuneACCESS by way of TCRdb, which keeps in-frame sequences with V and J called. Part of the clones is missing from these tables; in studies checked, under half for an unresolved V gene and the rest for unknown reasons. That table is the source of V, J and clone size, and D and trimming were worked out from the DNA. Recorded for this sample are some 20,000 clones; approximately 85% of them occurred a single time. 56% of the sample rests with the top ten.

Comments on this clone: The antigen it binds to is not known. The record has no base qualities; no much larger clone is one base away.

The sequencing input was peripheral blood. The TCR sequence derives from a man older than 75 with acute or convalescent COVID-19. The rearranged chain carries TRBV6-5 and TRBJ1-6; no D gene can be assigned with confidence. The CDR3 amino acid sequence is: CASRPPRRNSPLHF. In nucleotide form, the sequence is TGTGCCAGCAGACCACCTAGAAGAAATTCACCCCTCCACTTT.